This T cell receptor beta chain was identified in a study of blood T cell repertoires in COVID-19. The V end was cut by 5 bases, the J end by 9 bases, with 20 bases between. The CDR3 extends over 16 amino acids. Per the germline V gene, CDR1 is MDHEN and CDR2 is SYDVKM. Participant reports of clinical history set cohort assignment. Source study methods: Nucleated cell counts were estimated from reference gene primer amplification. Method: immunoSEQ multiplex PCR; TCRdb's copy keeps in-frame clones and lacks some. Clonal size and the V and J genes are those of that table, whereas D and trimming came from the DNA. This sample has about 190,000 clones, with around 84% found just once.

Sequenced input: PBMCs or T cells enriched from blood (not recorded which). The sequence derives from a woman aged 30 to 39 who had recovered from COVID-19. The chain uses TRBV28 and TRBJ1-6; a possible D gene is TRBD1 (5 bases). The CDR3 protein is CASSGPRDPMGSPLHF. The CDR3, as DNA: TGTGCCAGCAGTGGACCCAGGGATCCCATGGGTTCACCCCTCCACTTT.